Each of the 4 T cell receptor beta chains below was sequenced from the same sample in a study of shared clonotypes between healthy human individuals. TCRdb's table, derived via immunoSEQ multiplex PCR, lists solely in-frame clones and lacks some. The sample includes about a million clones, around 74% seen only once; the top ten take 1.4% to 1.5%. Sequenced: memory CD4+ T cells sorted from blood. This sample's subset: CD45RA-negative fraction. These TCRs come from a man younger than 35 in good health.

The chain carries TRBV28 and TRBJ2-5, with 9 bases that match TRBD2. CDR1 is MDHEN, CDR2 SYDVKM, per germline. Trimming at V came to 5 bases and at J to 2 bases, leaving 12 bases not matched to a gene. CDR3 size: 17 residues. This chain's CDR3 is CASSSPGLAGRQETQYF. The CDR3 DNA reads TGTGCCAGCAGTAGTCCCGGGCTAGCGGGGCGTCAAGAGACCCAGTACTTC.

This clone was seen a few times. This chain uses TRBV5-1 with TRBJ1-1; TRBD1 agrees at 9 bases. CDR3 length: 13 amino acids. CDR1 and CDR2 from the germline V gene are SGHRS and YFSETQ. Unmatched junction bases numbered 5, after V lost 0 bases and J lost 11 bases. CDR3 coding DNA: TGCGCCAGCAGCTTGGAGGGCGGGACAGGGGCTTTCTTT. It yields the protein CASSLEGGTGAFF.

V is TRBV6-1 and J is TRBJ2-7, with D possibly being TRBD1 (5 bases). The ends were cut back, 10 bases at V and 3 bases at J, with 19 bases in the middle. CDR1 is MNHNS, CDR2 SASEGT, per germline. There are 14 residues in the CDR3. CDR3 DNA: TGTGCCACCCCAGGGAAGGGGTCCAACTACGAGCAGTACTTC. This encodes CATPGKGSNYEQYF.

This chain joins TRBV6-1 and TRBJ2-3; 9 bases are shared with TRBD2. Germline trimming cut 7 bases from V and 2 bases from J; bases unmatched to any gene: 4. CDR1 and CDR2 (germline): MNHNS, SASEGT. This CDR3 has 14 residues. CDR3 nucleotides: TGTGCCAGCAACCTAGCGGGATACACAGATACGCAGTATTTT. It specifies CASNLAGYTDTQYF.